This T cell receptor beta chain originates from a study of T cell responses to AZD1222 COVID-19 vaccine. Sequenced by immunoSEQ multiplex PCR; TCRdb stores in-frame clones only, minus some. Here the sample spans some 31,000 clones, approximately 80% being singletons. The germline gives CDR1 SGHTA, CDR2 FQGNSA. The CDR3 covers 15 residues. V was shortened by 4 bases and J by 4 bases, with 14 bases between the two germline ends. Study-level results: Nearly half of the spike-specific TCRs reportedly recognize variant regions that carry no mutations.

Notes on this clone: Its matching antigen is unknown.

Specimen: peripheral blood, collected 28 days after the second AZD1222 dose. The J gene is TRBJ1-5, the V gene TRBV7-2, with D possibly TRBD1 on 5 matching bases. The clonotype comes from an adult who received the AZD1222 COVID-19 vaccine. CDR3 protein: CASSSLGTSNQPQHF. The CDR3 nucleotides are TGTGCCAGCAGCTCCCTCGGGACCTCAAATCAGCCCCAGCATTTT. The variable domain in full, completed from reference TRBV7-2 and TRBJ1-5, reads GAGVSQSPSNKVTEKGKDVELRCDPISGHTALYWYRQSLGQGLEFLIYFQGNSAPDKSGLPSDRFSAERTGGSVSTLTIQRTQQEDSAVYLCASSSLGTSNQPQHFGDGTRLSIL.